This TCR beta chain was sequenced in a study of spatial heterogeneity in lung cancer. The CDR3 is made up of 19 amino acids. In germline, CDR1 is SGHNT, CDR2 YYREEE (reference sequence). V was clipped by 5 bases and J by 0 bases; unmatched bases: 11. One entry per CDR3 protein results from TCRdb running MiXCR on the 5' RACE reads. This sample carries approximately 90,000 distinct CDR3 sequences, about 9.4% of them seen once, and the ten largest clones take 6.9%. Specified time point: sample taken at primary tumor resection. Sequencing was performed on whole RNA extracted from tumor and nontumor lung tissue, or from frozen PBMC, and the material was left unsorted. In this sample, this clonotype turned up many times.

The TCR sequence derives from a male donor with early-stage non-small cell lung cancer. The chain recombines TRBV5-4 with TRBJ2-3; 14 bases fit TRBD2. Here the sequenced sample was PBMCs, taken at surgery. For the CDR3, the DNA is TGTGCCAGCAGGCCCTCCGGGACTAGCGGGAGCATCAGCACAGATACGCAGTATTTT. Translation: CASRPSGTSGSISTDTQYF.